The T cell receptor beta chain under discussion was sequenced for a study of T cell changes during pregnancy in multiple sclerosis. Germline V gives CDR1 SNHLY, CDR2 FYNNEI. The CDR3 extends over 15 amino acids. Trimming took off 4 bases at V and 5 bases at J, with 15 bases between the two ends. Using immunoSEQ multiplex PCR, the repertoire was profiled, and TCRdb retains in-frame clones only, with some absent. The profile shows roughly 40,000 clones, 89% of them singletons. The receptor was isolated from a female donor with multiple sclerosis, enrolled in a pregnancy study. The input for sequencing was CD4+ T cells from peripheral blood mononuclear cells, taken in the first trimester of pregnancy. The chain has TRBV2 and TRBJ2-1, with TRBD2 as a possible D gene (6 bases). The CDR3 DNA sequence: TGTGCCAGCAGTGTCTTCCTAGCGCGAGACAATGAGCAGTTCTTC. This sequence encodes CASSVFLARDNEQFF.